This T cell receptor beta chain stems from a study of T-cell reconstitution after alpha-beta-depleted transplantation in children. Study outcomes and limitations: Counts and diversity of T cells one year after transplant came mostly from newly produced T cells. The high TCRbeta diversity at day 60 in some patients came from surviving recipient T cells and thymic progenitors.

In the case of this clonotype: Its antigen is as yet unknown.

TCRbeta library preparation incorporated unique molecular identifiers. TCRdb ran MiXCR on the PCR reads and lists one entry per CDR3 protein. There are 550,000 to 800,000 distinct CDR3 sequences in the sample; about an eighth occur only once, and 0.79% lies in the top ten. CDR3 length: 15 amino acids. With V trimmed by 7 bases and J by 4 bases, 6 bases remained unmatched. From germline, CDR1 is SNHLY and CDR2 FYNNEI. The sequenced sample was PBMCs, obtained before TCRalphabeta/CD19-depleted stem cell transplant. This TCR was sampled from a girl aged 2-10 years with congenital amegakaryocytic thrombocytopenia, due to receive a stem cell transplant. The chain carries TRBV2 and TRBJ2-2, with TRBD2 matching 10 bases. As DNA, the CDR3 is TGTGCCAGCACCCGACTAGCGGGCGGCACCGGGGAGCTGTTTTTT. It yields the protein CASTRLAGGTGELFF.